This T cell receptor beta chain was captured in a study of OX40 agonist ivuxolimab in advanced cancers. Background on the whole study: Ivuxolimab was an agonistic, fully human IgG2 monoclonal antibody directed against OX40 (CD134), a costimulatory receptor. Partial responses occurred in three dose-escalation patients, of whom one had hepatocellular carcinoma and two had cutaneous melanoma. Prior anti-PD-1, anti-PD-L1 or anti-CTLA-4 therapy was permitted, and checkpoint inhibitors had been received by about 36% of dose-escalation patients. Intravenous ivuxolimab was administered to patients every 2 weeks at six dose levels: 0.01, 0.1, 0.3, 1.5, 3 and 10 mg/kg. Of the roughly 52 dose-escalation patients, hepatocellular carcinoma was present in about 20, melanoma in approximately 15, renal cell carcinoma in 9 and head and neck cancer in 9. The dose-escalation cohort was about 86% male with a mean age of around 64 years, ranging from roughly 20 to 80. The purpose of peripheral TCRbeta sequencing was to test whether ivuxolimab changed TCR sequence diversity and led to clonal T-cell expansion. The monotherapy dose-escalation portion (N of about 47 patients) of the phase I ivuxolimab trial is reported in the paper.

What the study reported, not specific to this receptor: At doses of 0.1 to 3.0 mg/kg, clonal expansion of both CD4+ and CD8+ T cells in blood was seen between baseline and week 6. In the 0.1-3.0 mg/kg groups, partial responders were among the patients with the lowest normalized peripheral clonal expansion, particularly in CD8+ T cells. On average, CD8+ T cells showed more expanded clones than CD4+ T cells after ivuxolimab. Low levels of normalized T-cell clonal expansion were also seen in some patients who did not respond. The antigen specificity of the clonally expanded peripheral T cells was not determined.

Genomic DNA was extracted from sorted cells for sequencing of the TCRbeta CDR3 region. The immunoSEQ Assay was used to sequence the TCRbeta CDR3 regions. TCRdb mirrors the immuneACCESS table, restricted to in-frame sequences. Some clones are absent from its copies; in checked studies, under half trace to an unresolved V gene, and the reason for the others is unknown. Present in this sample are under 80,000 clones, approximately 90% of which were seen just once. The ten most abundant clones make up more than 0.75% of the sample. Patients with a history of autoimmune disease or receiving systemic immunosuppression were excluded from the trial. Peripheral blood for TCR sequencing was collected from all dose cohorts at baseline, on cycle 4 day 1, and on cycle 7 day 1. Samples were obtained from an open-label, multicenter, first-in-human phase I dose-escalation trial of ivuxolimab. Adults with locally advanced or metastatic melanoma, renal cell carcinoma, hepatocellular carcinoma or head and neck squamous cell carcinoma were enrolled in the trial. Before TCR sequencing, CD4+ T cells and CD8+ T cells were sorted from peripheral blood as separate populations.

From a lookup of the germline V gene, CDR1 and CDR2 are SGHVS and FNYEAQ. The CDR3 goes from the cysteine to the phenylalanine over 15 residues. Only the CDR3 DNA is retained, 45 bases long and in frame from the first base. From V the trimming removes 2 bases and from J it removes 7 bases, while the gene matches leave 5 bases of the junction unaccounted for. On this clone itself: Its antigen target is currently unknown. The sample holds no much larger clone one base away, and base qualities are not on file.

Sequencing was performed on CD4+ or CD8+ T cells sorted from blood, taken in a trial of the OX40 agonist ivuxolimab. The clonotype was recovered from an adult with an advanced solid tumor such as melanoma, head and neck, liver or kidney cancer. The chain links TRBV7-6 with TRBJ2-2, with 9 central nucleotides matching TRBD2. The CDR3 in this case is CASSLRREGIGELFF. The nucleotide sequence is TGTGCCAGCAGCTTAAGGCGGGAGGGGATCGGGGAGCTGTTTTTT.